These T cell receptor beta chains were read from a single sample in a study of cytomegalovirus exposure and HLA in healthy donors. Some clones are missing from TCRdb's copy, which holds only in-frame ones; the method was immunoSEQ multiplex PCR. Of 90,000 to 150,000 clones in the sample, 70% to 80% were seen once. Sequencing used PBMCs. The receptors shown here come from a man over 45 in good health and CMV-seropositive. Each CDR3 is given with its conserved first and last residue.

cdr3_aa: CASSGFSYNEQFF
cdr3_length: 13
v_call: TRBV19

cdr3_aa: CASSPGQGGYTQYF
cdr3_length: 14
v_call: TRBV27

cdr3_aa: CASSFDRLIYEQYF
cdr3_length: 14
v_call: TRBV7-2

cdr3_aa: CASSRDSAGSYEQYF
cdr3_length: 15
v_call: TRBV7-2

cdr3_aa: CASNTGGSDEQFF
cdr3_length: 13
v_call: TRBV5-1

cdr3_aa: CASSVATRRRTGVNNEQFF
cdr3_length: 19
v_call: TRBV9

cdr3_aa: CASSSDPGTPKEQFF
cdr3_length: 15
v_call: TRBV5-1

cdr3_aa: CASSHWGGRDNYGYTF
cdr3_length: 16
v_call: TRBV4-1

cdr3_aa: CASSLRDRVMKETQYF
cdr3_length: 16
v_call: TRBV28

cdr3_aa: CASSGTAQPQHF
cdr3_length: 12
v_call: TRBV2

cdr3_aa: CASSPYNEQFF
cdr3_length: 11
v_call: TRBV11-2

cdr3_aa: CASSLPGDRGNGYTF
cdr3_length: 15
v_call: TRBV28

cdr3_aa: CASSQLGGGNEQFF
cdr3_length: 14
v_call: TRBV4-3

cdr3_aa: CASSFSVNTEAFF
cdr3_length: 13
v_call: TRBV7-2

cdr3_aa: CASSTATGEAEAFF
cdr3_length: 14
v_call: TRBV5-1

cdr3_aa: CASSFGGEQYF
cdr3_length: 11
v_call: TRBV6-5

cdr3_aa: CASSYSFGGVNEQFF
cdr3_length: 15
v_call: TRBV6-5

cdr3_aa: CASSFFGLAGINSYNEQFF
cdr3_length: 19
v_call: TRBV5-5

cdr3_aa: CASRVLTGGSGGRDTQYF
cdr3_length: 18
v_call: TRBV5-6

cdr3_aa: CASSLGASGSADTQYF
cdr3_length: 16
v_call: TRBV5-1

cdr3_aa: CASSRTGSGNTIYF
cdr3_length: 14
v_call: TRBV9

cdr3_aa: CASSAQYSNQPQHF
cdr3_length: 14
v_call: TRBV2

cdr3_aa: CASSSQGRGYEQYF
cdr3_length: 14
v_call: TRBV27

cdr3_aa: CASSAGVSWFF
cdr3_length: 11
v_call: TRBV7-2

cdr3_aa: CASSNPSGRAEETQYF
cdr3_length: 16
v_call: TRBV5-1

cdr3_aa: CASSYGQGVSPVLHF
cdr3_length: 15
v_call: TRBV5-6

cdr3_aa: CASSPALGPSQFF
cdr3_length: 13
v_call: TRBV5-6

cdr3_aa: CASSYTQGLGYGYTF
cdr3_length: 15
v_call: TRBV6-5

cdr3_aa: CASWDPRGPSYEQYF
cdr3_length: 15
v_call: TRBV27

cdr3_aa: CASRPGQVGQPQHF
cdr3_length: 14
v_call: TRBV10-2

cdr3_aa: CASSLGSNYGYTF
cdr3_length: 13
v_call: TRBV11-2

cdr3_aa: CASSLRSIGGSGNTIYF
cdr3_length: 17
v_call: TRBV5-6

cdr3_aa: CASSRDRDYEQYF
cdr3_length: 13
v_call: TRBV2

cdr3_aa: CASSAGLAFTDTQYF
cdr3_length: 15
v_call: TRBV11-3

cdr3_aa: CASVAQPGSVDEQYF
cdr3_length: 15
v_call: TRBV6-5

cdr3_aa: CASIQSPREGPQHF
cdr3_length: 14
v_call: TRBV7-8

cdr3_aa: CASSFVTGGGEQYF
cdr3_length: 14
v_call: TRBV27

cdr3_aa: CASTPRGEQETQYF
cdr3_length: 14
v_call: TRBV2

cdr3_aa: CASSRILQGRSEYEQYF
cdr3_length: 17
v_call: TRBV4-1

cdr3_aa: CSSSLGTGKEKLFF
cdr3_length: 14
v_call: TRBV7-9

cdr3_aa: CASSQVWGQGQVVATNEKLFF
cdr3_length: 21
v_call: TRBV4-3

cdr3_aa: CASSLQAGTGFGNEQFF
cdr3_length: 17
v_call: TRBV5-6

cdr3_aa: CASSLAGAGPQHF
cdr3_length: 13
v_call: TRBV5-8

cdr3_aa: CASFSGSGPTEQYF
cdr3_length: 14
v_call: TRBV18

cdr3_aa: CASSAGTAKTREQYF
cdr3_length: 15
v_call: TRBV6-5

cdr3_aa: CASSQEPGGVGYTF
cdr3_length: 14
v_call: TRBV4-3

cdr3_aa: CASSLTIATGRVQETQYF
cdr3_length: 18
v_call: TRBV5-6

cdr3_aa: CASKWQWHTDTQYF
cdr3_length: 14
v_call: TRBV19

cdr3_aa: CASLTGAYEQYF
cdr3_length: 12
v_call: TRBV6-1

cdr3_aa: CASSFQRGGQETQYF
cdr3_length: 15
v_call: TRBV7-2

cdr3_aa: CASRRLGLAGGRGTDTQYF
cdr3_length: 19
v_call: TRBV27

cdr3_aa: CASSRGTGGLYEQYF
cdr3_length: 15
v_call: TRBV7-9